The entry below gives a single TCR beta chain sequence along with its context. Germline is not matched at one junction end, which may reflect a read error. TCRdb passed the 5' RACE reads through MiXCR, listing each CDR3 protein once. Of roughly 100,000 distinct CDR3 sequences in the sample, 3% to 4% were seen once. The V gene's germline CDR1 is DFQATT and CDR2 SNEGSKA (reference sequence). The CDR3 is made up of 14 amino acids. The sample comes from a study of neurological immune-mediated disorders. The chain links TRBV20-1 to TRBJ1-6; no definite D call. The receptor comes from a woman between 45 and 60 years old with multiple sclerosis. Sequencing input: PBMCs. In DNA form, the CDR3 reads TGCAGTGCTAGAGTAGTGTGGAATAATTCAACCCTCAACTTT. Encoded protein: CSARVVWNNSTLNF.